A single sample gave rise to the 17 T cell receptor beta chains below, sequenced in a study of CD8+ T cells in alopecia areata. It was cDNA, reverse transcribed from extracted RNA, that served as the sequencing template. Produced via immunoSEQ multiplex PCR; TCRdb's table is partial and in-frame only. This table holds 150,000 or so clones, about 66% found once. This sample comprised CD8+ T cells sorted from blood, obtained at week 0. The receptors derive from a human donor with alopecia areata.

The chain combines TRBV27 with TRBJ2-7; the D is unclear. The CDR3 loop spans 14 amino acids. Germline lookup yields CDR1 MNHEY and CDR2 SMNVEV (reference sequence). Trimming removed 3 bases from V and 0 bases from J, with 9 bases in between. This CDR3 is CASSFQRDSYEQYF. CDR3 sequence (DNA): TGTGCCAGCAGTTTTCAGCGAGACTCCTACGAGCAGTACTTC.

In the case of this clone: Other DNA sequences of this sample code for an identical CDR3. The gene calls are TRBV6-5 and TRBJ1-5; D call uncertain. Trimming left V 4 bases short and J 5 bases short, with 9 bases between. CDR3 length: 13 amino acids. Germline V gives CDR1 MNHEY, CDR2 SVGAGI. As DNA, the CDR3 is TGTGCCAGCAGTTCTGGGTTTTATCAGCCCCAGCATTTT. It yields the protein CASSSGFYQPQHF.

This clone occurred once. The chain carries TRBV15 and TRBJ2-7, with D tentatively TRBD1 (6 bases). Germline CDR1 LNHNV, CDR2 YYDKDF (reference sequence). The V and J ends lost 0 bases and 1 base respectively, with 13 bases between them. This CDR3 contains 16 residues. Here the CDR3 reads CATSRDPAGESYEQYF. The CDR3 DNA reads as TGTGCCACCAGCAGAGATCCGGCAGGGGAATCCTACGAGCAGTACTTC.

This clone was detected only a few times. V is TRBV30 and J is TRBJ1-3, with 8 bases matching TRBD1. The CDR3 length is 14 residues. Trimming removed 3 bases from V and 3 bases from J; junction bases left unmatched: 4. Per germline, CDR1 GTSNPN and CDR2 SVGIG (reference sequence). Here the CDR3 reads CAWSSGTGGNTIYF. The CDR3 region has the DNA TGTGCCTGGAGCTCCGGGACAGGTGGAAACACCATATATTTT.

This clone appeared a few times. The chain has TRBV29-1 and TRBJ2-1; either TRBD1 or TRBD2 may supply D (5 bases each). The CDR3 runs 16 residues. Germline V lookup: CDR1 SQVTM, CDR2 ANQGSEA. V lost 0 bases and J 3 bases, leaving 15 bases between the germline ends. The CDR3 DNA is TGCAGCGTTGAAGATCAGGGACCCAATATCTACAATGAGCAGTTCTTC. Its translation: CSVEDQGPNIYNEQFF.

This clone has only one observation. The chain links TRBV4-1 to TRBJ2-3; possibly TRBD1 for D (5 bases). With 0 bases removed from V and 4 bases from J, the gap between germline ends came to 11 bases. This CDR3 region has 15 residues. In germline, CDR1 is MGHRA, CDR2 YSYEKL. In DNA form, the CDR3 reads TGCGCCAGCAGCCAAGATTCCAGGGCCCCAGATACGCAGTATTTT. It yields the protein CASSQDSRAPDTQYF.

This rearrangement joins TRBV29-1 to TRBJ1-2; 7 bases fit TRBD1. Unmatched junction bases numbered 11, after V lost 3 bases and J lost 7 bases. The CDR3 sequence is 14 residues long. Germline loops: CDR1 SQVTM, CDR2 ANQGSEA. CDR3 nucleotides: TGCAGCGTTGAGAGGCAGGGGGTGTCCCCTGGCTACACCTTC. Its protein is CSVERQGVSPGYTF.

The chain employs TRBV5-6 and TRBJ2-7; D tentatively reads TRBD1 or TRBD2 (5 bases each). This CDR3 comprises 15 residues. V shed 4 bases and J shed 5 bases, with 19 bases lying between them. Looked up from germline, CDR1 is SGHDT and CDR2 is YYEEEE. In DNA form, the CDR3 reads TGTGCCAGCAGCCGGGGTGCAGGGAGCGTTGACGAGCAGTACTTC. Translated, it gives CASSRGAGSVDEQYF.

The CDR3 region has the DNA TGTGCCAGCAGTACGCTCCGGGACAGGGTGGAGACCCAGTACTTC. Protein product: CASSTLRDRVETQYF. The chain employs TRBV27 and TRBJ2-5, with 9 bases matching TRBD1. The CDR3 spans 15 residues. V lost 5 bases and J lost 5; bases outside the gene matches: 9. CDR1 and CDR2 from the germline V gene are MNHEY and SMNVEV (reference sequence).

This chain joins TRBV19 and TRBJ1-1; D unresolved. Trimming left V 2 bases short and J 1 base short, with 5 bases between. Per the germline V gene, CDR1 is LNHDA and CDR2 is SQIVND (reference sequence). CDR3 length equals 13 residues. The CDR3 coding sequence is TGTGCCAGTAGTATAACCAGGAACACTGAAGCTTTCTTT. Its translation: CASSITRNTEAFF.

The chain recombines TRBV12-5 with TRBJ1-5; 9 bases map to TRBD1. Germline CDR1 and CDR2: LGHNT and FRNRAP. With 6 bases clipped from V and 4 bases from J, the junction kept 7 bases outside the gene matches. The CDR3 loop spans 15 amino acids. The CDR3 nucleotides are TGTGCTAGTGGCAACTGGGACAGGGTAAATCAGCCCCAGCATTTT. It translates to CASGNWDRVNQPQHF.

The chain carries TRBV2 and TRBJ1-5; a weak D match, TRBD1 (5 bases). V was clipped by 1 base and J by 0 bases, with 7 bases between them. This CDR3 is 15 amino acids long. CDR1 is SNHLY, CDR2 FYNNEI, per germline. This CDR3 is CASSEDGTSNQPQHF. CDR3 DNA: TGTGCCAGCAGTGAAGATGGGACTAGCAATCAGCCCCAGCATTTT.

The chain carries TRBV7-9 and TRBJ2-7; 7 positions match TRBD1. Trimming at V came to 10 bases and at J to 3 bases, leaving 9 bases not matched to a gene. This CDR3 is 13 amino acids long. Per germline, CDR1 SEHNR and CDR2 FQNEAQ (reference sequence). CDR3 sequence (DNA): TGTGCCACTACCGGGACAGCGAGCTACGAGCAGTACTTC. Translating it yields CATTGTASYEQYF.

This clone was detected only a few times. The genes are TRBV27 and TRBJ1-5, with D possibly being TRBD1 (5 bases). Germline CDR1 MNHEY, CDR2 SMNVEV (reference sequence). CDR3 length: 16 residues. Trimming removed 4 bases at V and 0 bases at J, with 13 bases between. CDR3 bases: TGTGCCAGCAGTTCGCTCGGGACGGTTAGCAATCAGCCCCAGCATTTT. It yields the protein CASSSLGTVSNQPQHF.

Note on this clone: A much larger clone lies a single base off, so this may be a read error. The V and J genes are TRBV5-4 and TRBJ2-7, with 7 bases fitting TRBD1. V lost 4 bases, J lost 2 bases, and 3 bases stayed unmatched. This CDR3 comprises 13 residues. Germline V lookup: CDR1 SGHNT, CDR2 YYREEE (reference sequence). CDR3: CASSRDSPYEQYF. The CDR3 DNA follows: TGTGCCAGCAGCCGGGACAGCCCCTACGAGCAGTACTTC.

This clone was detected a few times. V usage is TRBV29-1 and J usage is TRBJ2-2; 9 bases are a match to TRBD1. This CDR3 is 13 amino acids long. Per germline, CDR1 SQVTM and CDR2 ANQGSEA. With V trimmed by 5 bases and J by 4 bases, 2 bases remained unmatched. The CDR3 nucleotides are TGCAGCGTTTTACAGGGGGCCACCGGGGAGCTGTTTTTT. Translation: CSVLQGATGELFF.

The chain joins TRBV6-5 to TRBJ2-3; a weak D match, TRBD1 (6 bases). The germline gives CDR1 MNHEY, CDR2 SVGAGI. This CDR3 spans 11 amino acids. V lost 6 bases, J lost 14 bases, and 15 bases lay in between. The chain's CDR3 is CASSVPDRTYF. DNA of the CDR3: TGTGCCAGCAGCGTACCCGACAGGACGTATTTT.